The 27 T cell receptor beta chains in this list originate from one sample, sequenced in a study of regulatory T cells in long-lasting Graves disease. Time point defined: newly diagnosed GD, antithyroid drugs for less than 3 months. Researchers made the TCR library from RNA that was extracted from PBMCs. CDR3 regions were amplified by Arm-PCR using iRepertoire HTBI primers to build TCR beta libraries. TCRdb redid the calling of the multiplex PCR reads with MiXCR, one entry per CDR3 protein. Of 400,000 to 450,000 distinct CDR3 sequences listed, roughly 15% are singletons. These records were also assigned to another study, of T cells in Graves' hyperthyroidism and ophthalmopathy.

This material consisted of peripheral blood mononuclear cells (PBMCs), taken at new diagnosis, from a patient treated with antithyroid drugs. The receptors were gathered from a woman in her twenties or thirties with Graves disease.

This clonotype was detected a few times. This chain's CDR3 is CASSPRTVRDTQYF. The CDR3 DNA reads TGTGCCAGCTCACCTAGGACAGTAAGGGATACGCAGTATTTT. The chain joins TRBV18 to TRBJ2-3; D may be TRBD1 (6 bases). V was shortened by 3 bases and J by 6 bases, with 13 bases between the two germline ends. The CDR3 runs to 14 residues. The germline V gene has CDR1 KGHSH and CDR2 LQKENI.

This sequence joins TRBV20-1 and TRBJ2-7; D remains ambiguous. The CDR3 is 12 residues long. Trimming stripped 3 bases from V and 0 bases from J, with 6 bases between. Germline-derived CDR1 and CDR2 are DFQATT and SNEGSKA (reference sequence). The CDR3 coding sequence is TGCAGTGCTAGTATTGCCTCCTACGAGCAGTACTTC. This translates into CSASIASYEQYF.

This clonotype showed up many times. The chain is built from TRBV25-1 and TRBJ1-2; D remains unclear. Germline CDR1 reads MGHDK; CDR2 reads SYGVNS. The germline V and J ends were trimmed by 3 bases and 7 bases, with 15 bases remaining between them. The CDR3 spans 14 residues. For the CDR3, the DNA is TGTGCCAGCAGTGATGGGTTGGGCATACGTGGCTACACCTTC. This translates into CASSDGLGIRGYTF.

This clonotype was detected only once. CDR3 protein: CASSSGRDRGWNQPQHF. Here the CDR3 DNA reads TGTGCCAGCAGCAGCGGTCGGGACAGGGGATGGAATCAGCCCCAGCATTTT. This chain uses TRBV7-3 with TRBJ1-5; 10 nucleotides agree with TRBD1. The CDR3 sequence is 17 residues long. Germline lookup yields CDR1 SGHTA and CDR2 FQGTGA. Unmatched junction bases numbered 11, after V lost 5 bases and J lost 4 bases.

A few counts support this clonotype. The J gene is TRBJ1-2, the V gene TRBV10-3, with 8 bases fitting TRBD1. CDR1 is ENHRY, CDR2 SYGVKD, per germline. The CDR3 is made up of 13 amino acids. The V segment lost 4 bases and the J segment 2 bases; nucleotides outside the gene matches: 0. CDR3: CAISGTGNYGYTF. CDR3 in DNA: TGTGCCATCAGTGGGACAGGGAACTATGGCTACACCTTC.

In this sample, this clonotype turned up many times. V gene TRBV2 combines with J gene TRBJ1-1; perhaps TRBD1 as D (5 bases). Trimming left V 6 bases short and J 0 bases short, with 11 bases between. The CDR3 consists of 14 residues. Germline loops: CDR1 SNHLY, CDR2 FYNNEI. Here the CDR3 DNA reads TGTGCCAGCAGCTACGACAGTATGAACACTGAAGCTTTCTTT. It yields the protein CASSYDSMNTEAFF.

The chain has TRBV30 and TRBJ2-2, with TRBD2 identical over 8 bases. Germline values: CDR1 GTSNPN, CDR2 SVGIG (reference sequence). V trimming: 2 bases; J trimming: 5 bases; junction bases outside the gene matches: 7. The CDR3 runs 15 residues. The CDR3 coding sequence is TGTGCCTGGAGTCGAGCGGGAGTTCATACCGGGGAGCTGTTTTTT. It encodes CAWSRAGVHTGELFF.

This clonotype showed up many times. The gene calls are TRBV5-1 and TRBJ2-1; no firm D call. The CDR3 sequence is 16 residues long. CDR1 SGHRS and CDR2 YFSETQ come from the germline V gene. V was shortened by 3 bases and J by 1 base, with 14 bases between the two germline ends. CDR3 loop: CASSSGRVQSYNEQFF. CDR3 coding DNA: TGCGCCAGCAGCTCCGGGCGCGTTCAGTCCTACAATGAGCAGTTCTTC.

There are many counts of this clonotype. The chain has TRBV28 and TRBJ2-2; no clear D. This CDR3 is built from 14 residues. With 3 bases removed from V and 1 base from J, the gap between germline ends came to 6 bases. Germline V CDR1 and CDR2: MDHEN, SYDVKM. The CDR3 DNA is TGTGCCAGCAGTTTTTCCAGGAACACCGGGGAGCTGTTTTTT. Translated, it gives CASSFSRNTGELFF.

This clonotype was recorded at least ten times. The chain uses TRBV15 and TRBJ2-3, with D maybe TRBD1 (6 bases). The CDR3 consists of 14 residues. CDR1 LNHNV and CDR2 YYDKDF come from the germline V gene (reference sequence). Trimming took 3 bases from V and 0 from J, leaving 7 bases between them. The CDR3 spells CATSRRGSTDTQYF. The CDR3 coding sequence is TGTGCCACCAGCAGGAGGGGGAGCACAGATACGCAGTATTTT. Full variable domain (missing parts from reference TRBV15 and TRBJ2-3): DAMVIQNPRYQVTQFGKPVTLSCSQTLNHNVMYWYQQKSSQAPKLLFHYYDKDFNNEADTPDNFQSRRPNTSFCFLDIRSPGLGDTAMYLCATSRRGSTDTQYFGPGTRLTVL.

The CDR3 loop reads CASRAGTGRIEKLFF. The CDR3 DNA follows: TGTGCCAGCAGAGCGGGGACAGGGCGGATTGAAAAACTGTTTTTT. This chain connects TRBV2 to TRBJ1-4, with 9 nucleotides matching TRBD1. The CDR3 is made up of 15 amino acids. CDR1 is SNHLY and CDR2 is FYNNEI in the germline V gene. Losses at the gene ends were 6 bases for V and 7 bases for J; bases not matched to a gene: 9.

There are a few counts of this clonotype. The CDR3 DNA reads as TGCGCCAGCAGGGGAAACTACGAGCAGTACTTC. Its protein is CASRGNYEQYF. The chain employs TRBV5-1 and TRBJ2-7; D gene unclear. In germline, CDR1 is SGHRS, CDR2 YFSETQ. The CDR3 is 11 residues long. The ends were cut back, 5 bases at V and 3 bases at J, with 6 bases in the middle.

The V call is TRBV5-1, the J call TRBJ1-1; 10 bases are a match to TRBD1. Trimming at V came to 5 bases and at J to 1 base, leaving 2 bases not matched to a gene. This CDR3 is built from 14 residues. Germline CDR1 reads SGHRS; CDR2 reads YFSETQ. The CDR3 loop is CASRRQGANTEAFF. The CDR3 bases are TGCGCCAGCAGGAGACAGGGGGCGAACACTGAAGCTTTCTTT. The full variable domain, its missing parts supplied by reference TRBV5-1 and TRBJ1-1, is KAGVTQTPRYLIKTRGQQVTLSCSPISGHRSVSWYQQTPGQGLQFLFEYFSETQRNKGNFPGRFSGRQFSNSRSEMNVSTLELGDSALYLCASRRQGANTEAFFGQGTRLTVV.

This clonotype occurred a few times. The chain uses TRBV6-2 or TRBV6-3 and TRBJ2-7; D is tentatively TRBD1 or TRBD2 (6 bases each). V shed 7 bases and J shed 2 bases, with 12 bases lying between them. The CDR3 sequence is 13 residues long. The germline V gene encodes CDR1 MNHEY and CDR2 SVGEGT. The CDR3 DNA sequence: TGTGCCAGCAAGAGGGGGGACACCTACGAGCAGTACTTC. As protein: CASKRGDTYEQYF.

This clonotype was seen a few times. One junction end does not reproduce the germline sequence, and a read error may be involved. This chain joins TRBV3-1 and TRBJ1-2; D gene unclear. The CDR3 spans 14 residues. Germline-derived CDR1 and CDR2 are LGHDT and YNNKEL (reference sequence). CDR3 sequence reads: CVSSSPAARYGYTF. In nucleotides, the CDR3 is TGTGTCAGCAGCTCCCCGGCGGCGAGGTATGGCTACACCTTC. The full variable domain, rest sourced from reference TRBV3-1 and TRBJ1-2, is DTAVSQTPKYLVTQMGNDKSIKCEQNLGHDTMYWYKQDSKKFLKIMFSYNNKELIINETVPNRFSPKSPDKAHLNLHINSLELGDSAVYFCVSSSPAARYGYTFGSGTRLTVV.

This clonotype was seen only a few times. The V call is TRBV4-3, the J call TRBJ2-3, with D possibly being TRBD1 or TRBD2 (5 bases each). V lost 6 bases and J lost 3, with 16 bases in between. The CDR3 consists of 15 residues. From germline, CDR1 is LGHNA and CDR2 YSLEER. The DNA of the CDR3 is TGCGCCAGCAGACCGTCCGGGACGACAACAGATACGCAGTATTTT. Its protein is CASRPSGTTTDTQYF.

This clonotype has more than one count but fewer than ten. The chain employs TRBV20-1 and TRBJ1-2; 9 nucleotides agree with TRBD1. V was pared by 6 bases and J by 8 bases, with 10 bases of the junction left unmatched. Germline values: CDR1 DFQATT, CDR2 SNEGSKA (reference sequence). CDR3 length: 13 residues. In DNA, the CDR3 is TGCAGTGCGACAGGGGGGCAGGGACAGGGCTACACCTTC. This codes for CSATGGQGQGYTF.

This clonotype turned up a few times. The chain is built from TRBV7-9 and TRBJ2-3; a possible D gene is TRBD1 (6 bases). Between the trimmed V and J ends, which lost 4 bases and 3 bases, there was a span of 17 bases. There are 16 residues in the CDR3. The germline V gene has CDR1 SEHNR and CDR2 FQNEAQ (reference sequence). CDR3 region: CASSSGQGSWTDTQYF. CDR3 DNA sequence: TGTGCCAGCAGCTCCGGTCAGGGGTCTTGGACAGATACGCAGTATTTT.

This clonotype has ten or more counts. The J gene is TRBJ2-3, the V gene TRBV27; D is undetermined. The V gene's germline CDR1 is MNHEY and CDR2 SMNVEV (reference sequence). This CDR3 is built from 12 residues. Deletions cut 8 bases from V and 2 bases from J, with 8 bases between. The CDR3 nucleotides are TGTGCCAGCGGTGGTAACACAGATACGCAGTATTTT. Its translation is CASGGNTDTQYF.

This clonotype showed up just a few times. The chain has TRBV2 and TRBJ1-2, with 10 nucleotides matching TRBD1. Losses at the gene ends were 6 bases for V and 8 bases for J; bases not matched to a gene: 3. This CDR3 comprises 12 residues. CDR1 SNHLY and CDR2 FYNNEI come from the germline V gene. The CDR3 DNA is TGTGCCAGCAGGGGACAGGGGCTGGGCTACACCTTC. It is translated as CASRGQGLGYTF.

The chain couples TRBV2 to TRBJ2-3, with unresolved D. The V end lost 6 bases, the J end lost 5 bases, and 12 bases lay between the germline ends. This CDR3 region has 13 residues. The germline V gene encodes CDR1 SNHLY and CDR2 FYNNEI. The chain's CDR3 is CASSPGVGDTQYF. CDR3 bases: TGTGCCAGCAGCCCAGGCGTGGGAGATACGCAGTATTTT.

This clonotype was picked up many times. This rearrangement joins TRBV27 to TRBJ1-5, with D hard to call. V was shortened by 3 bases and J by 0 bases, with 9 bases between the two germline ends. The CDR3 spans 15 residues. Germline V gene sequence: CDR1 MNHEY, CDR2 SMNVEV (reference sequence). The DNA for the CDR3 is TGTGCCAGCAGTTTGGAAGGCCATAGCAATCAGCCCCAGCATTTT. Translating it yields CASSLEGHSNQPQHF.

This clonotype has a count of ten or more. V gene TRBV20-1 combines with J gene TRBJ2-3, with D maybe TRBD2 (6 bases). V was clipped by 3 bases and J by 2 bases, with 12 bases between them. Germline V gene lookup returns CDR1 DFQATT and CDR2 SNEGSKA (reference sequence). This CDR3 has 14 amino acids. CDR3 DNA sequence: TGCAGTGCTAGCCCTAGCGCACTCACAGATACGCAGTATTTT. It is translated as CSASPSALTDTQYF.

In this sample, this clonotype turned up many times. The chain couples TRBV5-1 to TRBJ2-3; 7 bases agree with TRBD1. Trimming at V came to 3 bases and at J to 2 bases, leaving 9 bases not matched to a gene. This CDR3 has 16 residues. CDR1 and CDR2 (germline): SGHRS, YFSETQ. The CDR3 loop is CASSSPKGAVTDTQYF. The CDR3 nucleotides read TGCGCCAGCAGCTCCCCAAAGGGGGCGGTCACAGATACGCAGTATTTT. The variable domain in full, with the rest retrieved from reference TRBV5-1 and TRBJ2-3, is KAGVTQTPRYLIKTRGQQVTLSCSPISGHRSVSWYQQTPGQGLQFLFEYFSETQRNKGNFPGRFSGRQFSNSRSEMNVSTLELGDSALYLCASSSPKGAVTDTQYFGPGTRLTVL.

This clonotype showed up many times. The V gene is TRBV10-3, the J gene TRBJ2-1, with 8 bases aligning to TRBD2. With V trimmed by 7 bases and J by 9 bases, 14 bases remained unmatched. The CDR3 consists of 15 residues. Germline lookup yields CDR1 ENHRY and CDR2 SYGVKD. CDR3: CAITLDGLASGEQFF. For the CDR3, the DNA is TGTGCCATCACCCTCGATGGACTAGCATCGGGTGAGCAGTTCTTC.

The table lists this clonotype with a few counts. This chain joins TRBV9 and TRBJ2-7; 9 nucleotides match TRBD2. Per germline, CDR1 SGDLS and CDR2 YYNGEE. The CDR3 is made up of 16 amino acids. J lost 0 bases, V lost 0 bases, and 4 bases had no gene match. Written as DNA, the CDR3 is TGTGCCAGCAGCGTAGGAGAGCGGGGGGTCTCCTACGAGCAGTACTTC. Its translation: CASSVGERGVSYEQYF.

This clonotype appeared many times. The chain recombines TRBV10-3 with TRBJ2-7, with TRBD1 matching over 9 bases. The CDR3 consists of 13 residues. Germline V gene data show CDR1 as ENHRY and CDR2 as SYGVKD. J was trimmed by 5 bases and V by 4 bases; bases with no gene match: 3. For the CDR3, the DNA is TGTGCCATCAGTGGGACAGGGGATAACGAGCAGTACTTC. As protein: CAISGTGDNEQYF.